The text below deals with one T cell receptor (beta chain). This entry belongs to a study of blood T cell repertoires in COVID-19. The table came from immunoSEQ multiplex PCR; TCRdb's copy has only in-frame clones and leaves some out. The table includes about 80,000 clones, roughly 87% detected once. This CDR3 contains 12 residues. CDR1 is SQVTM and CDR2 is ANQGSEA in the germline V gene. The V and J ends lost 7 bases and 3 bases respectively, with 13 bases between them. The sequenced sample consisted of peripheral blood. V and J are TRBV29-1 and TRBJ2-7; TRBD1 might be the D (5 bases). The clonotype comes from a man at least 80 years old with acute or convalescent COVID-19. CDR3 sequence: CSAEDRNYEQYF. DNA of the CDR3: TGCAGCGCCGAAGACAGAAACTACGAGCAGTACTTC.